One and the same sample provided the 23 T cell receptor beta chains below, sequenced in a study of OX40 agonist ivuxolimab in advanced cancers. TCRdb's table, derived via immunoSEQ multiplex PCR, lists solely in-frame clones and lacks some. The repertoire holds more than 60,000 clones, with more than 75% as singletons. This sample comprised CD4+ or CD8+ T cells sorted from blood, obtained in a trial of the OX40 agonist ivuxolimab. The receptors shown here come from an adult with an advanced solid tumor such as melanoma, head and neck, liver or kidney cancer.

In DNA, the CDR3 is TGCGCCAGCAGCTTGGACACGGGGGGCGGAAAGACCCAGTACTTC. Protein: CASSLDTGGGKTQYF. V and J are TRBV5-1 and TRBJ2-5; maybe TRBD2 (7 bases). The CDR3 has 15 residues. Germline V CDR1 and CDR2: SGHRS, YFSETQ. The V gene lost 0 bases and the J gene lost 6 bases, with 15 bases spanning the gap.

Here the CDR3 DNA reads TGTGCCAGCAGCTTGCAGGGAGATACGCAGTATTTT. The encoded protein is CASSLQGDTQYF. This sequence joins TRBV11-3 and TRBJ2-3; maybe TRBD1 (5 bases). V shed 3 bases and J shed 5 bases, with 6 bases lying between them. The germline gives CDR1 SGHNT, CDR2 YENEEA. The CDR3 extends over 12 amino acids.

CDR3 DNA sequence: TGTGCCAGCTCACCCCTTCCGCGGGACACCGAGCAGTACTTC. This codes for CASSPLPRDTEQYF. The genes are TRBV18 and TRBJ2-7, with D perhaps assigned TRBD1 or TRBD2 (6 bases each). CDR3 size: 14 residues. V lost 3 bases and J lost 6, with 15 bases in between. The germline V gene encodes CDR1 KGHSH and CDR2 LQKENI.

This clone was counted once. The chain carries TRBV18 and TRBJ2-5; TRBD1 might be the D (6 bases). V lost 8 bases, J lost 1 base, and 11 bases lay in between. This CDR3 is built from 13 residues. In germline, CDR1 is KGHSH, CDR2 LQKENI. CDR3 region: CASRRTVQETQYF. The CDR3 DNA follows: TGTGCCAGCCGCCGGACAGTCCAAGAGACCCAGTACTTC.

This chain links TRBV2 with TRBJ2-5, with D unclear. The CDR3 sequence is 11 residues long. Germline CDR1 is SNHLY and CDR2 is FYNNEI. Trimming took off 2 bases at V and 2 bases at J, with 0 bases between the two ends. The CDR3 sequence: CASSEQETQYF. CDR3 DNA: TGTGCCAGCAGTGAACAAGAGACCCAGTACTTC.

The count of this clone is one. This rearrangement joins TRBV9 to TRBJ2-3, with 7 bases that match TRBD2. The junction had 7 bases not matched to a gene; V was cut back by 1 base and J by 2 bases. Looked up from germline, CDR1 is SGDLS and CDR2 is YYNGEE. This CDR3 spans 16 amino acids. The CDR3 region is CASSVRTGGPTDTQYF. The CDR3 nucleotides are TGTGCCAGCAGCGTAAGAACGGGAGGCCCCACAGATACGCAGTATTTT. Based on the CDR3 plus reference TRBV9 and TRBJ2-3, the full variable domain is DSGVTQTPKHLITATGQRVTLRCSPRSGDLSVYWYQQSLDQGLQFLIQYYNGEERAKGNILERFSAQQFPDLHSELNLSSLELGDSALYFCASSVRTGGPTDTQYFGPGTRLTVL.

The chain has TRBV27 and TRBJ2-2; 10 bases line up with TRBD2. Germline loops: CDR1 MNHEY, CDR2 SMNVEV (reference sequence). V trimming: 7 bases; J trimming: 1 base; junction bases outside the gene matches: 3. The CDR3 spans 15 residues. This CDR3 reads CASTWTSGNTGELFF. CDR3 DNA sequence: TGTGCCAGCACATGGACTAGCGGGAACACCGGGGAGCTGTTTTTT.

The chain recombines TRBV2 with TRBJ2-2; 9 bases line up with TRBD1. This CDR3 comprises 15 residues. V trimming: 7 bases; J trimming: 3 bases; junction bases outside the gene matches: 6. Germline-derived CDR1 and CDR2 are SNHLY and FYNNEI. The CDR3 loop reads CASKRTGADTGELFF. The CDR3 DNA reads TGTGCCAGCAAAAGGACAGGGGCGGACACCGGGGAGCTGTTTTTT.

The chain uses TRBV5-1 and TRBJ2-7; possibly TRBD1 for D (5 bases). This CDR3 spans 13 amino acids. The V end lost 0 bases, the J end lost 5 bases, and 9 bases lay between the germline ends. The germline gives CDR1 SGHRS, CDR2 YFSETQ. In DNA, the CDR3 is TGCGCCAGCAGCTTGGGACAGAGAGACGAGCAGTACTTC. It codes for CASSLGQRDEQYF.

The J gene is TRBJ2-7, the V gene TRBV2; D might be TRBD1 or TRBD2, each matching 5 bases. The CDR3 length is 12 residues. CDR1 and CDR2 (germline): SNHLY, FYNNEI. V gave up 6 bases and J gave up 5 bases, with 11 bases separating them. The CDR3 is CASRGESHEQYF. CDR3 sequence (DNA): TGTGCCAGCAGGGGGGAGAGCCACGAGCAGTACTTC.

The V gene is TRBV6-6, the J gene TRBJ1-2; unclear D gene. V dropped 7 bases and J dropped 4 bases, with 10 bases sitting between them. Germline CDR1 reads MNHNY; CDR2 reads SVGAGI (reference sequence). This CDR3 region has 12 residues. CDR3 in amino acids: CASNDVVYGYTF. Written as DNA, the CDR3 is TGTGCCAGCAATGACGTTGTCTATGGCTACACCTTC.

A single count supports this clone. The V and J genes are TRBV5-1 and TRBJ2-2; 11 bases are shared with TRBD2. The CDR3 is 18 amino acids. CDR1 and CDR2 (germline): SGHRS, YFSETQ. The junction had 11 bases not matched to a gene; V was cut back by 4 bases and J by 3 bases. The CDR3 loop is CASSGTGTSGSYTGELFF. For the CDR3, the DNA is TGCGCCAGCAGCGGAACCGGGACTAGCGGTTCTTACACCGGGGAGCTGTTTTTT.

The chain uses TRBV7-2 and TRBJ2-3; D possibly corresponds to TRBD1 (6 bases). This CDR3 comprises 16 residues. Trimming shortened V by 4 bases and J by 2 bases, and 16 bases separated the two germline ends. Germline V CDR1 and CDR2: SGHTA, FQGNSA. CDR3 loop: CASSSRGDIITDTQYF. The CDR3 nucleotides are TGTGCCAGCAGCTCCCGTGGGGACATTATCACAGATACGCAGTATTTT.

The chain couples TRBV7-2 to TRBJ1-5; maybe TRBD1 (6 bases). The germline V gene encodes CDR1 SGHTA and CDR2 FQGNSA. The V gene lost 1 base and the J gene lost 8 bases, with 15 bases spanning the gap. The CDR3 has 15 residues. The CDR3 sequence is CASSLVVGGGEPQHF. In DNA form, the CDR3 reads TGTGCCAGCAGCTTAGTAGTGGGGGGCGGGGAGCCCCAGCATTTT.

J is TRBJ1-4 and V is TRBV7-9; possibly TRBD1 for D (5 bases). Trimming removed 5 bases at V and 6 bases at J, with 16 bases between. The CDR3 spans 15 residues. Germline CDR1 is SEHNR and CDR2 is FQNEAQ (reference sequence). The CDR3 spells CASSVWGRDYEKLFF. As DNA, the CDR3 is TGTGCCAGCAGCGTCTGGGGACGGGACTATGAAAAACTGTTTTTT.

The chain is built from TRBV9 and TRBJ2-3; tentative D call: TRBD2 (6 bases). The V gene's germline CDR1 is SGDLS and CDR2 YYNGEE. The CDR3 loop spans 16 amino acids. Trimming stripped 3 bases from V and 0 bases from J, with 14 bases between. Here the CDR3 reads CASSGRVADSTDTQYF. The DNA of the CDR3 is TGTGCCAGCAGCGGGAGAGTAGCGGATAGCACAGATACGCAGTATTTT. The full variable domain, rest sourced from reference TRBV9 and TRBJ2-3, is DSGVTQTPKHLITATGQRVTLRCSPRSGDLSVYWYQQSLDQGLQFLIQYYNGEERAKGNILERFSAQQFPDLHSELNLSSLELGDSALYFCASSGRVADSTDTQYFGPGTRLTVL.

The chain combines TRBV4-3 with TRBJ1-4, with unresolved D. Trimming removed 2 bases at V and 11 bases at J, with 0 bases between. CDR1 is LGHNA, CDR2 YSLEER, per germline. The CDR3 is made up of 9 amino acids. CDR3 sequence reads: CASSQKLFF. The CDR3, as DNA: TGCGCCAGCAGCCAAAAACTGTTTTTT.

CDR3 residues: CASSLTGTSANEQFF. The CDR3 coding sequence is TGTGCCAGCAGCTTAACCGGGACTAGCGCTAATGAGCAGTTCTTC. V usage is TRBV7-2 and J usage is TRBJ2-1, with 10 nucleotides matching TRBD2. This CDR3 is built from 15 residues. Losses at the gene ends were 2 bases for V and 7 bases for J; bases not matched to a gene: 5. Germline CDR1 is SGHTA and CDR2 is FQGNSA.

This clone appeared a single time. This rearrangement joins TRBV5-1 to TRBJ2-1; D perhaps matches TRBD2 (6 bases). The length of the CDR3 is 14 residues. Trimming pared 5 bases from V and 4 bases from J, leaving 13 bases between. Germline assignment: CDR1 SGHRS and CDR2 YFSETQ. The CDR3 reads CASSRDFPYNEQFF. The CDR3, as DNA: TGCGCCAGCAGTCGGGACTTCCCATACAATGAGCAGTTCTTC.

The gene calls are TRBV2 and TRBJ2-2; D might be TRBD1 or TRBD2, each matching 5 bases. Trimming stripped 4 bases from V and 5 bases from J, with 11 bases between. CDR3 size: 14 residues. Per the germline V gene, CDR1 is SNHLY and CDR2 is FYNNEI. CDR3 amino acids: CASSAGTRTGELFF. DNA of the CDR3: TGTGCCAGCAGTGCCGGGACGCGGACCGGGGAGCTGTTTTTT.

The chain joins TRBV19 to TRBJ2-1; 9 bases fit TRBD1. Germline-derived CDR1 and CDR2 are LNHDA and SQIVND (reference sequence). The CDR3 spans 13 residues. This CDR3 reads CATAGQGHNEQFF. Here the CDR3 DNA reads TGTGCGACGGCGGGACAGGGACACAATGAGCAGTTCTTC.

The chain recombines TRBV19 with TRBJ2-1, with a weak D call TRBD1 (5 bases). Germline values: CDR1 LNHDA, CDR2 SQIVND (reference sequence). Between the trimmed V and J ends, which lost 4 bases and 8 bases, there was a span of 18 bases. The CDR3 runs 15 residues. The CDR3 region has the DNA TGTGCCAGTAGTAACCTACCTCAGGGCACGGATGAGCAGTTCTTC. This translates into CASSNLPQGTDEQFF. Based on the CDR3 plus reference TRBV19 and TRBJ2-1, the full variable domain is DGGITQSPKYLFRKEGQNVTLSCEQNLNHDAMYWYRQDPGQGLRLIYYSQIVNDFQKGDIAEGYSVSREKKESFPLTVTSAQKNPTAFYLCASSNLPQGTDEQFFGPGTRLTVL.

In this sample, this clone turned up once. The chain carries TRBV27 and TRBJ2-1; weak D call: TRBD2 (6 bases). This CDR3 spans 15 amino acids. V lost 6 bases and J lost 1, with 13 bases in between. CDR1 and CDR2 from the germline V gene are MNHEY and SMNVEV (reference sequence). CDR3 region: CASSLSGLSYNEQFF. The CDR3 region has the DNA TGTGCCAGCAGCCTGAGCGGGCTATCCTACAATGAGCAGTTCTTC.